This TCR beta chain appears in the sequencing data of a study of blood T cell repertoires in COVID-19. Some clones are missing from TCRdb's copy, which holds only in-frame ones; the method was immunoSEQ multiplex PCR. The data contain roughly 300,000 clones, about nine tenths of them singletons. Across 20 to 25 US areas, participants ranged in age from 18 to 89 years. What was sequenced was PBMCs or T cells enriched from blood (not recorded which). The source of this sequence is a woman aged 18-29 years who had recovered from COVID-19.

The chain's CDR3 is CASSLSGDSPLHF. Written as DNA, the CDR3 is TGCGCCAGCAGCTTGTCCGGGGATTCACCCCTCCACTTT. The chain employs TRBV5-1 and TRBJ1-6; D is uncertain. The CDR3 covers 13 residues. The germline V gene has CDR1 SGHRS and CDR2 YFSETQ. V lost 1 base and J 8 bases, leaving 7 bases between the germline ends.